This T cell receptor (beta chain) was sequenced in a study of IL-17A CD8 T cells in psoriatic arthritis synovium. A note on the overall study: The goal of the study was to define the phenotype, molecular profile and function of synovial IL-17A+CD8+ T cells in psoriatic arthritis pathogenesis. The paper's findings and limits, for the study overall: Only a few patients were included in the TCR sequencing, a limited sample size that the authors acknowledged. Cells were obtained from synovial fluid rather than synovial tissue, because no psoriatic arthritis synovial tissue samples were available. In two patients, many Tc17 clones also appeared in the synovial Tc1 population, producing Morisita overlap indices above 0.75. Although most synovial CD8+ subsets stayed polyclonal, some individual clones made up over 4% of the repertoire.

A note on this clone: Its recognized antigen is unknown. No much larger clone is present one base from it, and per-base qualities are unavailable.

After DNA extraction (Qiagen), TCRbeta V-D-J rearrangements were amplified in a bias-controlled manner and then sequenced at high throughput (immunoSEQ; Adaptive Biotech). Per the original workflow: The immunoSEQ Analyzer platform was used for sequence-level analysis of productive sequences. Clonality was calculated as 1 minus Pielou's evenness, with values ranging from 0 (highly polyclonal) to 1 (monoclonal). The Morisita index, which runs from 0 (no similarity) to 1 (complete similarity), was used to measure repertoire overlap between subsets. TCRdb carries this immuneACCESS record with in-frame sequences only. Its versions omit some clonotypes, under half of them owing to an unresolved V gene in the studies checked, with the rest unexplained. V, J and clone size derive from that table, while D and trimming were established from the DNA sequence. Here the sample has about 2,200 clones; over 60% occur a single time. The top ten clonotypes cover about 10% of the sample.

CD3+ T cells, isolated magnetically, got approximately 1.5 hours of stimulation with PMA and ionomycin and were then labeled using IL-17A and IFNgamma cytokine secretion assays. Synovial fluid effusions were aspirated from the actively inflamed joints of patients with psoriatic arthritis. Memory CD8+ T cells in synovial fluid were sorted patient by patient into Tc17 (IL-17A+) cells, bulk memory cells and Tc1 (IL-17A-IFNgamma+) cells in order to compare their TCR repertoires. The psoriatic arthritis patients fulfilled the Classification of Psoriatic Arthritis Study Group (CASPAR) criteria. Cytokine-secreting cells were counterstained with a viability dye and with anti-CD3, CD8, CD14 and CD4 antibodies and were sorted on a BD FACSAria. A few patients with psoriatic arthritis provided sorted synovial fluid CD8+ T cell subsets that underwent TCRbeta sequencing. After isolation with Lymphoprep, synovial fluid mononuclear cells were cryopreserved in liquid nitrogen until use. Cryopreservation medium contained around 47% fetal calf serum and around 10% dimethyl sulfoxide.

Trimming takes 0 bases from V and 4 bases from J, and the germline ends sit 9 bases apart. For CDR1 and CDR2, the germline V gene lists KGHSH and LQKENI. Including cysteine and phenylalanine, the CDR3 has 14 amino acids. Of all the DNA, just the CDR3 is kept, 42 bases in frame from base 1. The sequencing input was IFN-gamma+ CD8+ T cells from synovial fluid. Taken with the paper, the label for cell subset or site translates to: IL-17A-IFNgamma+ memory CD8+ (Tc1) cells. This sequence uses TRBV18 and TRBJ2-5; the D gene is possibly TRBD1 or TRBD2, each agreeing over 5 bases. This TCR came from a human donor with psoriatic arthritis. The encoded CDR3 is CASSPPTGAETQYF. The bases are TGTGCCAGCTCACCACCGACCGGGGCAGAGACCCAGTACTTC.